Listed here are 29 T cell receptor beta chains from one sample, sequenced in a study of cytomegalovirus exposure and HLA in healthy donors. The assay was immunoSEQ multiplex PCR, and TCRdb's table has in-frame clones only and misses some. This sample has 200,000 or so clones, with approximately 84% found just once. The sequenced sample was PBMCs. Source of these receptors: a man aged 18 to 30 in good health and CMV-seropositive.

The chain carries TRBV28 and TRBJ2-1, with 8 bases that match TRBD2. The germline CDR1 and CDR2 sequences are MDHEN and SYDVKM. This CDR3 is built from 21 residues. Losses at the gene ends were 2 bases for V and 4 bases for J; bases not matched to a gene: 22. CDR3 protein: CASSLPTGEGLVPVFYNEQFF. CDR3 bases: TGTGCCAGCAGTTTACCAACAGGAGAGGGACTAGTTCCGGTTTTTTACAATGAGCAGTTCTTC.

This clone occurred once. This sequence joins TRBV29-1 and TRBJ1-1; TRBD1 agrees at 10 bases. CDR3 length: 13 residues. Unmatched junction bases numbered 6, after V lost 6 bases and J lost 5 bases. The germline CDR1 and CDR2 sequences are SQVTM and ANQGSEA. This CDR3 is CSVQTGGDTEAFF. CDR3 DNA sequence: TGCAGCGTACAGACAGGGGGCGATACTGAAGCTTTCTTT.

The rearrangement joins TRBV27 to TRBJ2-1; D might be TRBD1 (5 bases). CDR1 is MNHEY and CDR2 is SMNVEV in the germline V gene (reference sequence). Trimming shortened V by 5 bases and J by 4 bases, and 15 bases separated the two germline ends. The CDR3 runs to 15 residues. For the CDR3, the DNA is TGTGCCAGCAGTCCGAATAGGGGCTTTTACAATGAGCAGTTCTTC. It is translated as CASSPNRGFYNEQFF.

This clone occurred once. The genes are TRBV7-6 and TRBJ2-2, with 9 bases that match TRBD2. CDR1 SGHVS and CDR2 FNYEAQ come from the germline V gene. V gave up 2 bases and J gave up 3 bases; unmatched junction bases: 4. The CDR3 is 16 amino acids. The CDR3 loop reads CASSLWPSGDTGELFF. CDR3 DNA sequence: TGTGCCAGCAGCTTATGGCCTAGCGGGGACACCGGGGAGCTGTTTTTT.

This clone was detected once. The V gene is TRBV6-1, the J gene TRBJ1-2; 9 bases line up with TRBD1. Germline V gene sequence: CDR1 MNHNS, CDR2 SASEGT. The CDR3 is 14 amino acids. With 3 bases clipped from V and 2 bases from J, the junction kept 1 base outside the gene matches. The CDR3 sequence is CASSDGQGNYGYTF. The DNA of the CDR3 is TGTGCCAGCAGTGACGGACAGGGGAACTATGGCTACACCTTC.

The CDR3 DNA reads TGTGCCAGCAGCGGAAAGGACAGGGACCAAGAGACCCAGTACTTC. It translates to CASSGKDRDQETQYF. V is TRBV7-9 and J is TRBJ2-5; 8 nucleotides agree with TRBD1. CDR1 is SEHNR, CDR2 FQNEAQ, per germline (reference sequence). This CDR3 has 15 residues. V lost 5 bases and J lost 0; bases outside the gene matches: 5.

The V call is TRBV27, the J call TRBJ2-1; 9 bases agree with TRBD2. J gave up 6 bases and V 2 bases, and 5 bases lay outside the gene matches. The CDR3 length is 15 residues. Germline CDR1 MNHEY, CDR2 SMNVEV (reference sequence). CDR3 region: CASSLEGLAFNEQFF. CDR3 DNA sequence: TGTGCCAGCAGTTTAGAGGGACTAGCTTTCAATGAGCAGTTCTTC.

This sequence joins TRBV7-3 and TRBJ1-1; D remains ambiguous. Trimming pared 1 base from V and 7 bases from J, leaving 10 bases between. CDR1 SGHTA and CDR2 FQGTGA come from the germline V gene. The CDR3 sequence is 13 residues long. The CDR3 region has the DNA TGTGCCAGCAGCTTAAATGGGCGGGGTGAAGCTTTCTTT. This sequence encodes CASSLNGRGEAFF.

DNA of the CDR3: TGTGCCAGCACCACCCGGGGACAGGGGGCGAGAGAGCAGTACTTC. It codes for CASTTRGQGAREQYF. The chain couples TRBV28 to TRBJ2-7; 12 bases are a match to TRBD1. The CDR3 has 15 amino acids. The germline V gene encodes CDR1 MDHEN and CDR2 SYDVKM. V dropped 7 bases and J dropped 7; count of bases not matched to a gene: 11.

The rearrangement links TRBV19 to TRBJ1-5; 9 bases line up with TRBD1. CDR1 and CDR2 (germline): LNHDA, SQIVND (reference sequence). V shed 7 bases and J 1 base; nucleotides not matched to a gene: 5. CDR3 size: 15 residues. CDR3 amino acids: CASITGGTSNQPQHF. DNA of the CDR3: TGTGCCAGTATCACAGGGGGCACAAGCAATCAGCCCCAGCATTTT. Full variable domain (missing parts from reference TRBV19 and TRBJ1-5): DGGITQSPKYLFRKEGQNVTLSCEQNLNHDAMYWYRQDPGQGLRLIYYSQIVNDFQKGDIAEGYSVSREKKESFPLTVTSAQKNPTAFYLCASITGGTSNQPQHFGDGTRLSIL.

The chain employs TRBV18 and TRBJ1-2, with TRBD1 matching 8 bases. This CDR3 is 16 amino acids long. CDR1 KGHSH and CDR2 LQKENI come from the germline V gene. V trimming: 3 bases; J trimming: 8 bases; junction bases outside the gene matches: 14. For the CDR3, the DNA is TGTGCCAGCTCACCGGTACCCCCAGGGGGCGCTTACGGCTACACCTTC. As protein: CASSPVPPGGAYGYTF.

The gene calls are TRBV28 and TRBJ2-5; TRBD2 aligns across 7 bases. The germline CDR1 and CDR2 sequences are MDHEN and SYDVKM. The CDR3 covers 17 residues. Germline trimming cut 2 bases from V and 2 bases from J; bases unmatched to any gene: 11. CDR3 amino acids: CASSLGDRAGVQETQYF. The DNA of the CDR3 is TGTGCCAGCAGTTTAGGGGATCGGGCGGGAGTACAAGAGACCCAGTACTTC.

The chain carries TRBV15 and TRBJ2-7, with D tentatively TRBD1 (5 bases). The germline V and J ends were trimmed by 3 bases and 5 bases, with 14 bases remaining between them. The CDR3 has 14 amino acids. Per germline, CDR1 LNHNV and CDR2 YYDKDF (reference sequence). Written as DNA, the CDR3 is TGTGCCACCAGCAGTACCTTTGGACAAAACGAGCAGTACTTC. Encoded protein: CATSSTFGQNEQYF. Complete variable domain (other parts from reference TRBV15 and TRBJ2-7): DAMVIQNPRYQVTQFGKPVTLSCSQTLNHNVMYWYQQKSSQAPKLLFHYYDKDFNNEADTPDNFQSRRPNTSFCFLDIRSPGLGDTAMYLCATSSTFGQNEQYFGPGTRLTVT.

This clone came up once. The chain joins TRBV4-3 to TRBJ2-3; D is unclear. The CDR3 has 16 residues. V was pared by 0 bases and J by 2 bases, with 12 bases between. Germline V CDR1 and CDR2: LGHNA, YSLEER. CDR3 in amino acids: CASSQDIGASTDTQYF. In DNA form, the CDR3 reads TGCGCCAGCAGCCAAGATATCGGAGCTTCCACAGATACGCAGTATTTT.

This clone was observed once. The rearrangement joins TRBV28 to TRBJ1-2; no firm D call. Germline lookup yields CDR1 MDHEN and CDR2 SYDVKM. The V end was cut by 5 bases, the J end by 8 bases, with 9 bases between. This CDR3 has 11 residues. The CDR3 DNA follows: TGTGCCAGCAGTCAGGTTAAGGGCTACACCTTC. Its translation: CASSQVKGYTF.

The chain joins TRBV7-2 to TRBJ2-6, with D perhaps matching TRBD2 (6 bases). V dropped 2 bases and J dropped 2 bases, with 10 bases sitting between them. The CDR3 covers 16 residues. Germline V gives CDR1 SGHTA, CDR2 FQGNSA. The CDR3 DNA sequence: TGTGCCAGCAGCTTATCATTAGCGGCTGGGGCCAACGTCCTGACTTTC. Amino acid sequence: CASSLSLAAGANVLTF.

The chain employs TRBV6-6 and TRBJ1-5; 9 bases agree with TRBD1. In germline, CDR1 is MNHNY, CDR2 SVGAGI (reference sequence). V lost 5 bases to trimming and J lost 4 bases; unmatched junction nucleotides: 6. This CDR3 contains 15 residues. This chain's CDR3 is CASSRDRGNNQPQHF. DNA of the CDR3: TGTGCCAGCAGTCGCGACAGGGGGAATAATCAGCCCCAGCATTTT.

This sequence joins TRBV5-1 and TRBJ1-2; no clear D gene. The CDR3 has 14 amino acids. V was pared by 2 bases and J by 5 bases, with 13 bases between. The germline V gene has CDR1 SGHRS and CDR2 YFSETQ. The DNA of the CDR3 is TGCGCCAGCAGCTTTACCGGGGAGGAATATGGCTACACCTTC. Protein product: CASSFTGEEYGYTF.

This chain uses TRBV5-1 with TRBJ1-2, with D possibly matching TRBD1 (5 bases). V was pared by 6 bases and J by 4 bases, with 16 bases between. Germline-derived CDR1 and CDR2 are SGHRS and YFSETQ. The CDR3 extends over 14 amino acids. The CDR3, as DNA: TGCGCCAGCACCGACATCCTCGGGGGCTATGGCTACACCTTC. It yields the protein CASTDILGGYGYTF.

The CDR3 spells CASRRLAGPGTDTQYF. The DNA for the CDR3 is TGTGCCAGCAGGCGACTAGCGGGACCCGGCACAGATACGCAGTATTTT. The chain uses TRBV7-8 and TRBJ2-3, with 11 bases fitting TRBD2. Germline V lookup: CDR1 SGHVS, CDR2 FQNEAQ. The length of the CDR3 is 16 residues. V trimming: 6 bases; J trimming: 1 base; junction bases outside the gene matches: 6. Full variable domain (outside the CDR3, taken from reference TRBV7-8 and TRBJ2-3): GAGVSQSPRYKVAKRGQDVALRCDPISGHVSLFWYQQALGQGPEFLTYFQNEAQLDKSGLPSDRFFAERPEGSVSTLKIQRTQQEDSAVYLCASRRLAGPGTDTQYFGPGTRLTVL.

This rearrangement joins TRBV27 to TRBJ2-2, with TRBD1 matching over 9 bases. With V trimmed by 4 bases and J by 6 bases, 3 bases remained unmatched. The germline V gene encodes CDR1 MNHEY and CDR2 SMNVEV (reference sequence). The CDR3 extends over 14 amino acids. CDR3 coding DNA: TGTGCCAGCAGTTCACAGGGGGCAGCCGGGGAGCTGTTTTTT. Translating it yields CASSSQGAAGELFF.

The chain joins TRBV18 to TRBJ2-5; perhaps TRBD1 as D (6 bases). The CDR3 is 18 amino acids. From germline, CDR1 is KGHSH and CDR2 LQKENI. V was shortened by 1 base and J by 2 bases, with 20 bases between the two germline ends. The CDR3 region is CASSPRRTLDGQQETQYF. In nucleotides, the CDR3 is TGTGCCAGCTCACCACGGAGGACCCTGGATGGACAGCAAGAGACCCAGTACTTC.

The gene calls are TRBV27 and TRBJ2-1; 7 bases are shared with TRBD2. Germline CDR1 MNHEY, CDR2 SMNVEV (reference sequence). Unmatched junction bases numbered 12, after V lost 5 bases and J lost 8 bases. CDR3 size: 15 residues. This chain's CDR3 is CASSLAGTTKDEQFF. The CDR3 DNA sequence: TGTGCCAGCAGTCTGGCGGGGACTACCAAGGATGAGCAGTTCTTC.

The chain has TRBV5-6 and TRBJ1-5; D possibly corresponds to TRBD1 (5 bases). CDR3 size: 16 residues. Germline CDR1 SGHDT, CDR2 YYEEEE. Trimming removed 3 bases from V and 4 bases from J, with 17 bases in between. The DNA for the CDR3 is TGTGCCAGCAGCTCCCTTGCGGGGGATCCAAATCAGCCCCAGCATTTT. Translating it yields CASSSLAGDPNQPQHF.

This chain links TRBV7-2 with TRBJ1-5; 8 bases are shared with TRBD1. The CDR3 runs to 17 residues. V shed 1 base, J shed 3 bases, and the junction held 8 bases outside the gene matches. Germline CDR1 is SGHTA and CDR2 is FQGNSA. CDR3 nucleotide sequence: TGTGCCAGCAGCTTAGAATCAGGGGGCGCCCTCAATCAGCCCCAGCATTTT. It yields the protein CASSLESGGALNQPQHF.

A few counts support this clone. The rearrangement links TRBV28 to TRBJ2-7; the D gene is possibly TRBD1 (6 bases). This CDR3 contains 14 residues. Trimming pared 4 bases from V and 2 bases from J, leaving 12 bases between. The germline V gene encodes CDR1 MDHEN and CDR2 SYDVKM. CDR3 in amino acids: CASSSPGHPYEQYF. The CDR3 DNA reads TGTGCCAGCAGTTCGCCGGGACACCCCTACGAGCAGTACTTC.

CDR3 DNA sequence: TGCGCCAGCAGCTTGAGTGGGACTAGCGTGGCAGATACGCAGTATTTT. Its translation is CASSLSGTSVADTQYF. The rearrangement joins TRBV5-1 to TRBJ2-3; TRBD2 agrees at 10 bases. Germline trimming cut 1 base from V and 4 bases from J; bases unmatched to any gene: 6. The CDR3 has 16 residues. The germline gives CDR1 SGHRS, CDR2 YFSETQ. Full variable domain (missing parts from reference TRBV5-1 and TRBJ2-3): KAGVTQTPRYLIKTRGQQVTLSCSPISGHRSVSWYQQTPGQGLQFLFEYFSETQRNKGNFPGRFSGRQFSNSRSEMNVSTLELGDSALYLCASSLSGTSVADTQYFGPGTRLTVL.

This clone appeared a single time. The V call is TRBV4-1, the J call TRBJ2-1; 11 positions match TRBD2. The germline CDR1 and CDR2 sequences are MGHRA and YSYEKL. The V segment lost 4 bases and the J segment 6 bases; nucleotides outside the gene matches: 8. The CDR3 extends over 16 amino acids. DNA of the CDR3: TGCGCCAGCAGCCGGATCACTAGCGGGAGAGCCAATGAGCAGTTCTTC. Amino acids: CASSRITSGRANEQFF.

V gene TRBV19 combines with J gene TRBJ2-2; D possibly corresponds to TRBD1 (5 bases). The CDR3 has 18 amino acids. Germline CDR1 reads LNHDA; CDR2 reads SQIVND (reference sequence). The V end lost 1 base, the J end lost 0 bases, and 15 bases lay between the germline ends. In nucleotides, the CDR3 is TGTGCCAGTAGTATAGCCCCTCAGGGATCCGCGAACACCGGGGAGCTGTTTTTT. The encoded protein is CASSIAPQGSANTGELFF.